The TCR beta chain described here comes from a study of T cell repertoires in cytomegalovirus infection. TCRdb processed the reads anew with MiXCR; each CDR3 protein has one entry. Among about 920,000 distinct CDR3 sequences listed, around 32% were seen once. This clonotype was picked up many times. The antigen is not known. The CDR3 spans 14 residues. Germline V CDR1 and CDR2: SGHVS, FQNEAQ. V shed 7 bases and J 5 bases; nucleotides not matched to a gene: 8. Study-wide results and caveats: The cumulative frequency of public TCR beta families identified carriers of CMV plus the relevant HLA.

The rearrangement joins TRBV7-8 to TRBJ2-3; 8 nucleotides agree with TRBD2. The sequencing used cultured CD8+ T cells from PBMCs, collected from culture after CMV antigen stimulation. The source is a human donor in good health (CMV status not recorded). Some clones in this sample may be carry-over from other donors' samples. The CDR3 bases are TGTGCCAGCACCTCGGGGGGGTTGATAGATACGCAGTATTTT. It codes for CASTSGGLIDTQYF.